One and the same sample provided the 28 T cell receptor beta chains below, sequenced in a study of blood T cell repertoires in COVID-19. Only in-frame clones appear in the TCRdb table, and some are missing; sequencing was by immunoSEQ multiplex PCR. The top ten clones hold around 20% of a sample with about 93,000 clones, 75% to 90% of them seen once. The sample comprised peripheral blood. These receptors were obtained from a woman older than 75 with acute or convalescent COVID-19.

The V gene is TRBV2, the J gene TRBJ1-6, with D possibly being TRBD1 (5 bases). The ends were cut back, 6 bases at V and 2 bases at J, with 11 bases in the middle. The germline V gene has CDR1 SNHLY and CDR2 FYNNEI. The CDR3 spans 15 residues. For the CDR3, the DNA is TGTGCCAGCAGGGCAGGGAACACCTATAATTCACCCCTCCACTTT. Its protein product is CASRAGNTYNSPLHF.

This chain links TRBV2 with TRBJ2-5, with D maybe TRBD1 (6 bases). This CDR3 has 14 residues. Looked up from germline, CDR1 is SNHLY and CDR2 is FYNNEI. V lost 5 bases to trimming and J lost 0 bases, with 10 bases between them. CDR3 coding DNA: TGTGCCAGCAGTTCCAACAGGGACCAAGAGACCCAGTACTTC. This sequence encodes CASSSNRDQETQYF.

The chain uses TRBV7-9 and TRBJ2-2; 7 nucleotides agree with TRBD1. V was pared by 3 bases and J by 4 bases, with 5 bases of the junction left unmatched. This CDR3 has 15 residues. The V gene's germline CDR1 is SEHNR and CDR2 FQNEAQ (reference sequence). This CDR3 is CASSLGQLSTGELFF. The CDR3 DNA follows: TGTGCCAGCAGCTTGGGACAGTTATCCACCGGGGAGCTGTTTTTT.

This clone was seen once. The chain combines TRBV18 with TRBJ1-1, with a weak D call TRBD1 (6 bases). CDR3 length equals 17 residues. Germline V lookup: CDR1 KGHSH, CDR2 LQKENI. Trimming shortened V by 1 base and J by 0 bases, and 15 bases separated the two germline ends. The CDR3 protein is CASSPQQGGGMNTEAFF. For the CDR3, the DNA is TGTGCCAGCTCACCACAACAGGGAGGGGGTATGAACACTGAAGCTTTCTTT.

This clone was found once. The rearrangement links TRBV2 to TRBJ1-6; a weak D match, TRBD1 (5 bases). The CDR3 totals 14 residues. Germline V CDR1 and CDR2: SNHLY, FYNNEI. V lost 10 bases to trimming and J lost 9 bases, with 19 bases between them. DNA of the CDR3: TGTGCCACTTCACAGGAGGGTATTACTTCACCCCTCCACTTT. It specifies CATSQEGITSPLHF. The full variable domain, with the rest looked up from reference TRBV2 and TRBJ1-6, is EPEVTQTPSHQVTQMGQEVILRCVPISNHLYFYWYRQILGQKVEFLVSFYNNEISEKSEIFDDQFSVERPDGSNFTLKIRSTKLEDSAMYFCATSQEGITSPLHFGNGTRLTVT.

The DNA of the CDR3 is TGTGCCAGCAGCGCTCTTCCGGGACAGGGCTACGAGCAGTACTTC. This codes for CASSALPGQGYEQYF. The J gene is TRBJ2-7, the V gene TRBV6-5; 9 bases map to TRBD1. The V gene end was trimmed by 6 bases and the J gene end by 3 bases; junction bases not matched to a gene: 9. Per the germline V gene, CDR1 is MNHEY and CDR2 is SVGAGI. The CDR3 extends over 15 amino acids.

The gene calls are TRBV19 and TRBJ2-7, with D perhaps matching TRBD1 (6 bases). V lost 10 bases to trimming and J lost 1 base, with 17 bases between them. The length of the CDR3 is 14 residues. Germline lookup yields CDR1 LNHDA and CDR2 SQIVND (reference sequence). The chain's CDR3 is CATRTGSKSYEQYF. DNA of the CDR3: TGTGCCACCCGAACAGGGAGTAAGTCCTACGAGCAGTACTTC.

The rearrangement uses TRBV6-5 and TRBJ1-1; D is ambiguous. Per the germline V gene, CDR1 is MNHEY and CDR2 is SVGAGI. V gave up 2 bases and J gave up 1 base, with 11 bases separating them. This CDR3 has 15 amino acids. CDR3 coding DNA: TGTGCCAGCAGTTACACGTCACAGAAGAACACTGAAGCTTTCTTT. This gives the protein CASSYTSQKNTEAFF.

This clone has just a few counts. This rearrangement joins TRBV5-1 to TRBJ2-5, with D maybe TRBD2 (7 bases). From germline, CDR1 is SGHRS and CDR2 YFSETQ. Trimming left V 1 base short and J 1 base short, with 20 bases between. The CDR3 runs 18 residues. CDR3 nucleotide sequence: TGCGCCAGCAGCTTGTGGCTCGCGGGGGAAGGGGGCCAAGAGACCCAGTACTTC. It specifies CASSLWLAGEGGQETQYF.

This chain connects TRBV5-8 to TRBJ1-6, with D possibly matching TRBD1 (5 bases). The CDR3 has 13 amino acids. V lost 4 bases to trimming and J lost 10 bases, with 12 bases between them. Germline V gene sequence: CDR1 SGHTS, CDR2 YDEGEE. CDR3 protein: CASSIRQLSPLHF. The CDR3 bases are TGTGCCAGCAGCATTAGACAGCTCTCACCCCTCCACTTT.

J is TRBJ2-3 and V is TRBV5-1; 15 positions match TRBD2. This CDR3 has 17 residues. Trimming cost V 5 bases and J 0 bases; bases outside gene matches: 4. Germline assignment: CDR1 SGHRS and CDR2 YFSETQ. The CDR3 sequence: CASSSGLAGGSTDTQYF. CDR3 in DNA: TGCGCCAGCAGTTCGGGACTAGCGGGGGGAAGCACAGATACGCAGTATTTT.

The chain has TRBV5-4 and TRBJ1-3; the D is unclear. V was shortened by 0 bases and J by 0 bases, with 7 bases between the two germline ends. Per the germline V gene, CDR1 is SGHNT and CDR2 is YYREEE (reference sequence). The CDR3 length is 15 residues. Here the CDR3 DNA reads TGTGCCAGCAGCTTGGACAGTACCTCTGGAAACACCATATATTTT. Its protein product is CASSLDSTSGNTIYF.

The chain has TRBV2 and TRBJ1-1; possible D gene TRBD1, 5 bases. V was shortened by 8 bases and J by 1 base, with 11 bases between the two germline ends. CDR3 size: 13 residues. The germline V gene encodes CDR1 SNHLY and CDR2 FYNNEI. The CDR3 sequence: CASANTGNTEAFF. The CDR3 DNA reads TGTGCCAGCGCCAATACAGGGAACACTGAAGCTTTCTTT.

The CDR3 reads CASSWDRGYGYTF. For the CDR3, the DNA is TGTGCCAGCAGCTGGGACAGGGGGTATGGCTACACCTTC. The chain has TRBV12-3 or TRBV12-4 and TRBJ1-2; TRBD1 matches 11 bases. V dropped 6 bases and J dropped 5; count of bases not matched to a gene: 2. The CDR3 length is 13 residues.

The chain uses TRBV6-5 and TRBJ2-7, with TRBD2 matching over 13 bases. The ends lost 8 bases at V and 2 bases at J; junction bases unmatched: 0. There are 13 residues in the CDR3. CDR1 and CDR2 from the germline V gene are MNHEY and SVGAGI. As DNA, the CDR3 is TGTGCCAGCGGACTAGCGGGGGCCTACGAGCAGTACTTC. Its translation is CASGLAGAYEQYF.

The gene calls are TRBV7-3 and TRBJ2-1, with D hard to call. This CDR3 is built from 15 residues. Germline lookup yields CDR1 SGHTA and CDR2 FQGTGA. V was cut by 4 bases and J by 0 bases, with 10 bases left in between. The CDR3 nucleotides read TGTGCCAGCAGCTCTTCTAGTGACTCCTACAATGAGCAGTTCTTC. This codes for CASSSSSDSYNEQFF.

CDR3 sequence reads: CASSLRTAYSPLHF. DNA for the CDR3: TGTGCCAGCAGTTTAAGGACAGCGTATTCACCCCTCCACTTT. The V gene is TRBV28, the J gene TRBJ1-6; D might be TRBD1 (6 bases). Germline CDR1 is MDHEN and CDR2 is SYDVKM. The V end was cut by 2 bases, the J end by 8 bases, with 10 bases between. The CDR3 has 14 amino acids.

CDR3 amino acids: CASSGAPGHLNYGYTF. In DNA form, the CDR3 reads TGTGCCAGCAGTGGAGCCCCGGGACACCTTAACTATGGCTACACCTTC. The chain joins TRBV2 to TRBJ1-2, with a tentative D call TRBD1 (6 bases). The CDR3 is 16 residues long. Germline loops: CDR1 SNHLY, CDR2 FYNNEI. Trimming took off 4 bases at V and 1 base at J, with 16 bases between the two ends.

The V gene is TRBV7-8, the J gene TRBJ2-3; D gene unclear. V lost 1 base to trimming and J lost 7 bases, with 6 bases between them. Germline loops: CDR1 SGHVS, CDR2 FQNEAQ. This CDR3 has 12 residues. CDR3 amino acids: CASSLVENTQYF. CDR3 in DNA: TGTGCCAGCAGCTTAGTGGAGAATACGCAGTATTTT.

The genes are TRBV19 and TRBJ1-2; 10 bases fit TRBD1. CDR1 LNHDA and CDR2 SQIVND come from the germline V gene (reference sequence). The V segment lost 10 bases and the J segment 2 bases; nucleotides outside the gene matches: 7. The CDR3 covers 14 residues. CDR3 residues: CATRPGQGNYGYTF. The CDR3, as DNA: TGTGCCACCAGACCGGGACAGGGGAACTATGGCTACACCTTC.

The chain couples TRBV5-5 to TRBJ2-7, with 8 bases lining up with TRBD1. With 2 bases clipped from V and 0 bases from J, the junction kept 7 bases outside the gene matches. This CDR3 contains 16 residues. Germline CDR1 is SGHKS and CDR2 is YYEKEE (reference sequence). This CDR3 reads CASSFTGGYLSYEQYF. The CDR3 DNA reads as TGTGCCAGCAGCTTTACAGGGGGGTATCTCTCCTACGAGCAGTACTTC.

Relative to its sample, this clone is medium-sized. The rearrangement joins TRBV28 to TRBJ2-7; the match to TRBD1 covers 8 bases. Per germline, CDR1 MDHEN and CDR2 SYDVKM. This CDR3 has 16 residues. The J segment lost 3 bases and the V segment lost 5 bases, leaving 12 bases of the junction unmatched. CDR3 DNA: TGTGCCAGCAGTCCGCCACAGGGGGAATTGGACTACGAGCAGTACTTC. Translated, it gives CASSPPQGELDYEQYF.

The chain employs TRBV28 and TRBJ1-6; maybe TRBD1 (6 bases). The CDR3 is 14 residues long. With 6 bases removed from V and 5 bases from J, the gap between germline ends came to 11 bases. From germline, CDR1 is MDHEN and CDR2 SYDVKM. CDR3 residues: CASRQGRNNSPLHF. In DNA form, the CDR3 reads TGTGCCAGCAGGCAGGGGCGAAATAATTCACCCCTCCACTTT.

V gene TRBV11-3 combines with J gene TRBJ2-1; D is uncertain. Germline V gene lookup returns CDR1 SGHNT and CDR2 YENEEA. Trimming removed 1 base from V and 8 bases from J, with 6 bases in between. The CDR3 contains 12 residues. CDR3 DNA sequence: TGTGCCAGCAGCTTAGCTGTCGATGAGCAGTTCTTC. Translated: CASSLAVDEQFF.

The chain is built from TRBV5-1 and TRBJ2-7; D gene unclear. Germline V gives CDR1 SGHRS, CDR2 YFSETQ. Trimming pared 4 bases from V and 0 bases from J, leaving 5 bases between. CDR3 length equals 12 residues. Here the CDR3 DNA reads TGCGCCAGCAGCGCGAGCTCCTACGAGCAGTACTTC. Its translation is CASSASSYEQYF.

This clone showed up just a few times. J is TRBJ1-5 and V is TRBV6-5, with 8 bases matching TRBD1. J was trimmed by 2 bases and V by 8 bases; bases with no gene match: 8. Per germline, CDR1 MNHEY and CDR2 SVGAGI. The CDR3 covers 15 residues. CDR3 coding DNA: TGTGCCAGCCTCGCTCTGACAGGGGGCAATCAGCCCCAGCATTTT. It specifies CASLALTGGNQPQHF.

V gene TRBV7-9 combines with J gene TRBJ2-7; no clear D. There are 12 residues in the CDR3. Germline CDR1 SEHNR, CDR2 FQNEAQ (reference sequence). The V end lost 1 base, the J end lost 5 bases, and 6 bases lay between the germline ends. CDR3 region: CASSLGQNEQYF. Written as DNA, the CDR3 is TGTGCCAGCAGCTTAGGGCAGAACGAGCAGTACTTC.

This chain links TRBV5-4 with TRBJ1-2; no firm D call. V was pared by 3 bases and J by 1 base, with 4 bases between. The CDR3 is 12 residues long. Germline V gene sequence: CDR1 SGHNT, CDR2 YYREEE (reference sequence). The CDR3 DNA follows: TGTGCCAGCAGCTCTATTAACTATGGCTACACCTTC. Amino acid sequence: CASSSINYGYTF.